The present entry profiles one TCR beta chain with its context. Its antigen is unidentified. The sample belongs to a study of beta chain features in type 1 diabetes. Study observations and caveats: PCR, the amplification step, might favor shorter templates, equally in patients and controls. Moderate yet significant TCRB CDR3 shortening was seen in Type 1 diabetes patients in all four CD4+ subsets.

Isolated RNA was reverse transcribed in full, so expressed TCRB transcripts were sequenced. TCRdb's copy holds only in-frame clones and misses some; the assay was immunoSEQ multiplex PCR. The table lists almost 350,000 clones, 7% to 10% of them singletons. The CDR3 covers 16 residues. CDR1 and CDR2 from the germline V gene are LNHDA and SQIVND (reference sequence). V gave up 9 bases and J gave up 4 bases, with 24 bases separating them. Every participating donor gave one draw, a heparinised blood sample averaging approximately 110 mL. Sorting based on CD45RO/CCR7/CD25/CD127/CD95/CD27 separated CD4+ naive, central memory, regulatory and stem cell-like memory cells. Sort purity for all populations was recorded as exceeding 98%.

Material for sequencing was central memory CD4+ T cells from blood. The clonotype originates from a man under 40 with type 1 diabetes. The chain carries TRBV19 and TRBJ1-2; possible D gene TRBD1, 5 bases. The chain's CDR3 is CASQGPQITTFYGYTF. DNA of the CDR3: TGTGCCAGCCAGGGACCGCAGATAACGACCTTCTATGGCTACACCTTC.